The T cell receptor (beta chain) described here comes from a study of shared clonotypes between healthy human individuals. The assay was immunoSEQ multiplex PCR, and TCRdb's table has in-frame clones only and misses some. The table records about 470,000 clones, 75% to 85% of them present only once. A remark on this clone: At the DNA level, this CDR3 is encoded by other sequences in the same sample as well.

The ends were cut back, 1 base at V and 1 base at J, with 6 bases in the middle. CDR1 is SQVTM, CDR2 ANQGSEA, per germline. The CDR3 contains 13 residues. The clonotype was recovered from a woman in her forties in good health. Some clones in this sample may be carry-over from other donors' samples. Material for sequencing was PBMCs. This chain uses TRBV29-1 with TRBJ2-3; D is unclear. The CDR3 spells CSVEAGGTDTQYF. Written as DNA, the CDR3 is TGCAGCGTTGAAGCGGGTGGCACAGATACGCAGTATTTT.